The TCR beta chain under discussion was sequenced for a study of PD-L1 blockade in urothelial cancer. Study details: When tumor samples were examined, their median T cell count was around 1,500.

This clone was seen a handful of times. Its matching antigen is unknown. Using immunoSEQ multiplex PCR, the repertoire was profiled, and TCRdb retains in-frame clones only, with some absent. The profile covers 30,000 to 40,000 clones, with about a third appearing a single time and approximately 9% taken by the ten largest. V was pared by 6 bases and J by 3 bases, with 7 bases of the junction left unmatched. This CDR3 contains 13 residues. The germline V gene has CDR1 SQVTM and CDR2 ANQGSEA. Regarding the study as a whole: Every patient provided just one FFPE tumor sample, which was not taken right before treatment.

The TCR was taken from a man aged 60 to 69 with urothelial cancer. This sample comprised tumor tissue, obtained before atezolizumab (anti-PD-L1) treatment. The chain joins TRBV29-1 to TRBJ2-5, with 7 nucleotides matching TRBD2. The DNA of the CDR3 is TGCAGCGTGGACGGGACTATAAAAGAGACCCAGTACTTC. Residues: CSVDGTIKETQYF.